A single sample gave rise to the 3 T cell receptor beta chains below, sequenced in a study of molecular identifiers for immune sequencing clone quantification. MiXCR, applied by TCRdb to the PCR reads, yields one record per CDR3 protein. Of about 640,000 distinct CDR3 sequences listed, about 20% are singletons. Sequences were obtained from naive CD8+ T cells from blood, with Jurkat cell RNA spiked in. Documented subset: FACS-sorted CD8+CD4-CCR7+CD45RA+ naive T cells. The origin of the receptors is a human donor in good health. Some libraries in this study had Jurkat cell RNA spiked in.

The rearrangement joins TRBV30 to TRBJ2-5; TRBD1 agrees at 7 bases. Germline CDR1 and CDR2: GTSNPN and SVGIG (reference sequence). This CDR3 has 14 residues. J gave up 5 bases and V 3 bases, and 9 bases lay outside the gene matches. The CDR3 sequence: CAWSTHYRGETQYF. The CDR3 DNA reads TGTGCCTGGAGCACGCACTACAGGGGTGAGACCCAGTACTTC.

Remarks on this clonotype: With a much larger clone just one base away, this may be a read error. The CDR3: CASGEGPHSGANVLTF. The CDR3 bases are TGTGCCAGCGGCGAGGGACCGCACTCTGGGGCCAACGTCCTGACTTTC. The chain is built from TRBV9 and TRBJ2-6; perhaps D is TRBD1 or TRBD2 (5 bases each). CDR3 length equals 16 residues. V lost 7 bases to trimming and J lost 0 bases, with 14 bases between them. In germline, CDR1 is SGDLS, CDR2 YYNGEE.

The V and J genes are TRBV2 and TRBJ2-1, with TRBD2 identical over 9 bases. The junction had 0 bases not matched to a gene; V was cut back by 1 base and J by 2 bases. The germline gives CDR1 SNHLY, CDR2 FYNNEI. This CDR3 has 15 residues. The CDR3 loop is CASSEVAGAYNEQFF. The CDR3, as DNA: TGTGCCAGCAGTGAAGTAGCGGGAGCCTACAATGAGCAGTTCTTC.